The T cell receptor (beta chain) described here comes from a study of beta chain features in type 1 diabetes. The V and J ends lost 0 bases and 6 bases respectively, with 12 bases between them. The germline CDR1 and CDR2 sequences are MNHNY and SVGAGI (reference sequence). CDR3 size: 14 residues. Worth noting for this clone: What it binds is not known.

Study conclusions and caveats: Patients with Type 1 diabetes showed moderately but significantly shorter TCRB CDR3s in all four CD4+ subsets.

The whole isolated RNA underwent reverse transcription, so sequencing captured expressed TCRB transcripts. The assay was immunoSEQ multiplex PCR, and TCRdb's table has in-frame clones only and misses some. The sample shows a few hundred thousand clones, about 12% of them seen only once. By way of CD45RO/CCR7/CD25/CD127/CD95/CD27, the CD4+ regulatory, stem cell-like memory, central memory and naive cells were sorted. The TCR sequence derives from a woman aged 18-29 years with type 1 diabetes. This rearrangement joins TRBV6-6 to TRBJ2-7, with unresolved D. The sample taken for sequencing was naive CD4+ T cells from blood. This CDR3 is CASSYSRLRGEQYF. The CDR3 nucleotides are TGTGCCAGCAGTTACTCGAGACTGAGAGGCGAGCAGTACTTC.